The rows below give T cell receptor beta chains drawn from one sample of a study of CD8+ T cells in alopecia areata. Assay used: immunoSEQ multiplex PCR; TCRdb lists only in-frame clones, some missing. The sample holds 200,000 or so clones; roughly 60% are singletons and the top ten take more than 5.5%. Specimen: CD4+ T cells sorted from blood, collected at week 24, from a patient treated with tofacitinib. These receptor sequences come from a human donor with alopecia areata. The conserved cysteine and the conserved F or W are not part of the CDR3 here.

TRBV4-1 ASSQDGGSEPGIQY
TRBV4-1 ASSQGSAGGQETQY
TRBV7-2 ASSFQGNTIY
TRBV9 ASSVLGDRDNEQF
TRBV6-5 ASSFWDSSYNEQF
TRBV5-6 ASSRTGGLSGANVLT
TRBV4-1 ASSQEGGNYEQY
TRBV18 ASSPPVQKSYEQY
TRBV20-1 SAGEAGELF
TRBV29-1 SGARGQSEAF
TRBV2 ASSESGQVNTEAF
TRBV7-9 ASRFGTIEETQY
TRBV7-9 ASSLATDQPQH
TRBV5-4 ASSPGGRDYGYT
TRBV27 ASSWTGGLNTEAF
TRBV30 AWRDGKGNTEAF
TRBV11-2 ASSLDIDRGNQPQH
TRBV6-5 ASQGNTEAF
TRBV7-2 ASSLANRGTQY
TRBV6-1 ASSAEGQGYNEQF
TRBV29-1 SVGGAGGGITEAF
TRBV6-5 ASSSSYGYT
TRBV30 AWLDPGIQY
TRBV19 ATAQRPREETQY
TRBV4-3 ASSQDPAGQTEKLF
TRBV15 ATSRGGQGRVYEQY
TRBV6-6 ASSLTSNEQF